Given below is one T cell receptor (beta chain) in context. These data belong to a study of T-cell reconstitution after alpha-beta-depleted transplantation in children. Germline V gene data show CDR1 as SNHLY and CDR2 as FYNNEI. The V segment lost 6 bases and the J segment 1 base; nucleotides outside the gene matches: 8. This CDR3 has 17 residues. Preparing the TCRbeta library involved the use of unique molecular identifiers. Using its own MiXCR run on the PCR reads, TCRdb lists one record per CDR3 protein. Among some 290,000 distinct CDR3 sequences listed, 9.5% to 10% were seen once. The sequencing here drew on PBMCs from the stem cell graft donor, taken from the stem cell graft. The chain joins TRBV2 to TRBJ1-5, with TRBD1 matching over 11 bases. The TCR originated in a human donor who donated a stem cell graft to a child with SCID. The CDR3 protein is CASSRTGGFSSNQPQHF. The CDR3 DNA reads TGTGCCAGCAGCCGGACAGGGGGCTTTTCCAGCAATCAGCCCCAGCATTTT.